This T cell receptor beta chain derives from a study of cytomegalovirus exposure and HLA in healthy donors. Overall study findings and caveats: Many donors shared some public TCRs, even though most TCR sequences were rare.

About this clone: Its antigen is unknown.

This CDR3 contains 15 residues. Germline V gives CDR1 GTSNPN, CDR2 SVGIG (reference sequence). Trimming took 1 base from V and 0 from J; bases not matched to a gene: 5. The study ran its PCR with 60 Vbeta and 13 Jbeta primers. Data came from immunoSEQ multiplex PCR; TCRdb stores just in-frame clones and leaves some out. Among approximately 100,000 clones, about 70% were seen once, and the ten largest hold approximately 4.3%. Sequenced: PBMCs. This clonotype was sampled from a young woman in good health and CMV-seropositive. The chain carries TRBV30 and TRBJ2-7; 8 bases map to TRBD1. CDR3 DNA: TGTGCCTGGAGTGGTCAGGGGGCTACCTCCTACGAGCAGTACTTC. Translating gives CAWSGQGATSYEQYF.